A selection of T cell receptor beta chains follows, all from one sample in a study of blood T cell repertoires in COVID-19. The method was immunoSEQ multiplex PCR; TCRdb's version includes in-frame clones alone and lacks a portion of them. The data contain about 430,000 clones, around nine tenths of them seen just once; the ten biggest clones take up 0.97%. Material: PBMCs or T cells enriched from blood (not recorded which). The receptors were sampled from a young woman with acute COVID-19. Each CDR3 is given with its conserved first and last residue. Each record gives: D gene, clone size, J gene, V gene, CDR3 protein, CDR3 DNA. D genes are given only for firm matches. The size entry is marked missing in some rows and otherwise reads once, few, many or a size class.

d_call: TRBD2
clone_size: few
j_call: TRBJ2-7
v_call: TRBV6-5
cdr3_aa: CASSYSIRGGEQYF
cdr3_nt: TGTGCCAGCAGTTACTCGATTAGGGGAGGGGAGCAGTACTTC

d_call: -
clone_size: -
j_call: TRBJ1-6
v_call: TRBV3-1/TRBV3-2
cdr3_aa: CASSHPGPYNSPLHF
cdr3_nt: TGTGCCAGCAGCCATCCGGGTCCCTATAATTCACCCCTCCACTTT

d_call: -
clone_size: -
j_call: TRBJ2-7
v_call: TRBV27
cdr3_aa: CANKDYHPYEQYF
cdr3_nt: TGTGCCAACAAGGACTACCACCCCTACGAGCAGTACTTC

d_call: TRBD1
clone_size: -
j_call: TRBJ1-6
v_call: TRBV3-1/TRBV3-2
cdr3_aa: CASSQEGQGNSPLHF
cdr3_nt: TGTGCCAGCAGCCAAGAGGGACAGGGGAATTCACCCCTCCACTTT

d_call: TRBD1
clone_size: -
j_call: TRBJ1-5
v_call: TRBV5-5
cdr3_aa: CASSPYDRDYSNQPQHF
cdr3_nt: TGTGCCAGCAGCCCGTACGACAGGGATTATAGCAATCAGCCCCAGCATTTT

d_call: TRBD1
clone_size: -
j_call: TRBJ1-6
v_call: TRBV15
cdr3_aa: CATSRLLGQGFSPLHF
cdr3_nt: TGTGCCACCAGCAGACTATTGGGACAGGGATTTTCACCCCTCCACTTT

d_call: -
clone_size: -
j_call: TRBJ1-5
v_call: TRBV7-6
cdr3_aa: CASSLSPGVNQPQHF
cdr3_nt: TGTGCCAGCAGCTTGAGCCCAGGGGTAAATCAGCCCCAGCATTTT

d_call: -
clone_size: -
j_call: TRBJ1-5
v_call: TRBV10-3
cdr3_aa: CAITSRKGDQPQHF
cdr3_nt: TGTGCCATCACTTCTAGGAAGGGAGACCAGCCCCAGCATTTT

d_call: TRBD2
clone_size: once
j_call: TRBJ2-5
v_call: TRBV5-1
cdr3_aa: CASSLVLAGGETQYF
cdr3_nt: TGCGCCAGCAGCTTGGTACTAGCGGGGGGAGAGACCCAGTACTTC

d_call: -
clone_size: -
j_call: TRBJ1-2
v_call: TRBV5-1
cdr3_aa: CASSSGTTNFYGYTF
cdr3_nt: TGCGCCAGCAGCTCTGGGACTACCAACTTCTATGGCTACACCTTC

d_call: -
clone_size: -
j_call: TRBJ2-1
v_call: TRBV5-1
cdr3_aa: CASSLDGLGYNEQFF
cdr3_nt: TGCGCCAGCAGCTTGGATGGACTGGGATACAATGAGCAGTTCTTC

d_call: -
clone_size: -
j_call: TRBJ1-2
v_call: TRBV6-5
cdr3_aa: CASSQLYTGKGYTF
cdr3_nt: TGTGCCAGCAGTCAACTTTACACAGGGAAAGGCTACACCTTC

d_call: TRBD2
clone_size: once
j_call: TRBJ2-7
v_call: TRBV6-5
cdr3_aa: CASRRRGASEQYF
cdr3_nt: TGTGCCAGCAGGCGGCGGGGGGCTTCCGAGCAGTACTTC

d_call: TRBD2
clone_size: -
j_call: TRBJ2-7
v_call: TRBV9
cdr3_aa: CASSPRLAVSEQYF
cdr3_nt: TGTGCCAGCAGCCCCCGACTAGCGGTTAGCGAGCAGTACTTC

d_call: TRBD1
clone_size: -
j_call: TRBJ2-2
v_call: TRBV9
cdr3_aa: CASSENRGRDTGELFF
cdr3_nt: TGTGCCAGCAGCGAAAACAGGGGTCGGGACACCGGGGAGCTGTTTTTT

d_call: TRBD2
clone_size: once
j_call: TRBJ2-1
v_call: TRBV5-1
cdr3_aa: CASSLRTSGGGDEQFF
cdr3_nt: TGCGCCAGCAGCCTCCGGACTAGCGGGGGTGGCGATGAGCAGTTCTTC

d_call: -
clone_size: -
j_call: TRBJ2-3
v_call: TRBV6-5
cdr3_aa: CAAGLRKGQYF
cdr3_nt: TGTGCCGCGGGATTACGGAAAGGGCAGTATTTT

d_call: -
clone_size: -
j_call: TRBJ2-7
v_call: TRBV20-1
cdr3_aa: CSAIERYEQYF
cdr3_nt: TGCAGTGCTATCGAACGGTACGAGCAGTACTTC

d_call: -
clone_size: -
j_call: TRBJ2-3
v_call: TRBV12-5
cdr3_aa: CASGLPGGPTDTQYF
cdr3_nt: TGTGCTAGTGGTTTGCCCGGGGGGCCCACAGATACGCAGTATTTT

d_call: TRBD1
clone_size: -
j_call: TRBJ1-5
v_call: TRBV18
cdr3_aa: CASSPDRESQPQHF
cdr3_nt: TGTGCCAGCTCACCAGACAGGGAGAGTCAGCCCCAGCATTTT

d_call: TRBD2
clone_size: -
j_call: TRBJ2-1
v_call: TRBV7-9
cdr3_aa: CASSPPDWRGASSYNEQFF
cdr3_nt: TGTGCCAGCAGTCCCCCGGATTGGCGGGGGGCCAGCTCCTACAATGAGCAGTTCTTC

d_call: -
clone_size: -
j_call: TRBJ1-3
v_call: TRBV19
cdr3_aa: CASSPQALPSGNTIYF
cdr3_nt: TGTGCCAGTAGCCCTCAAGCGTTACCCTCTGGAAACACCATATATTTT

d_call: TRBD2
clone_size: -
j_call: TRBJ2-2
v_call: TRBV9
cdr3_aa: CASSVGLAGVGELFF
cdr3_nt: TGTGCCAGCAGCGTAGGATTGGCGGGGGTCGGGGAGCTGTTTTTT

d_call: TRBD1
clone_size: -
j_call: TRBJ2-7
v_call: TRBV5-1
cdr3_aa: CASSSGQGGYEQYF
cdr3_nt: TGCGCCAGCAGCTCCGGACAGGGAGGCTACGAGCAGTACTTC

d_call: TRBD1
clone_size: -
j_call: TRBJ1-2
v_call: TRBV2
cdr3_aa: CASSAGQGNYGYTF
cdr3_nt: TGTGCCAGCAGTGCGGGACAGGGGAACTATGGCTACACCTTC

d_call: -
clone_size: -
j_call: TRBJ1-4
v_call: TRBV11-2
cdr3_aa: CASSLDGTTTNEKLFF
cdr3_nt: TGTGCCAGCAGCTTAGATGGGACTACAACTAATGAAAAACTGTTTTTT

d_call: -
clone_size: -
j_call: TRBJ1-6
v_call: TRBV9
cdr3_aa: CASSVGPGIYSPLHF
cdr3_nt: TGTGCCAGCAGCGTAGGTCCCGGGATTTATTCACCCCTCCACTTT

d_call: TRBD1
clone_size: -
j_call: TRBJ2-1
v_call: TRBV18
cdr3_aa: CASSPNSGQTHNEQFF
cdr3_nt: TGTGCCAGCTCACCGAATTCGGGACAGACCCACAATGAGCAGTTCTTC

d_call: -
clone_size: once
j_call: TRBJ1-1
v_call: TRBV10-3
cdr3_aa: CAISPRVRDTEAFF
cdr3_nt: TGTGCCATCAGTCCCAGGGTTCGGGACACTGAAGCTTTCTTT

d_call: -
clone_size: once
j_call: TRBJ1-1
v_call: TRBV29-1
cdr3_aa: CSVPRGGVYTEAFF
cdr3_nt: TGCAGCGTCCCTCGGGGTGGCGTTTACACTGAAGCTTTCTTT

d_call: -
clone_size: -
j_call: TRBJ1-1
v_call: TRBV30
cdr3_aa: CAWSLNTEAFF
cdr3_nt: TGTGCCTGGAGTCTAAACACTGAAGCTTTCTTT

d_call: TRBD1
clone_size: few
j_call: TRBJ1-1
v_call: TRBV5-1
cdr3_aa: CASSFGDRDMNTEAFF
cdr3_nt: TGCGCCAGCAGCTTTGGGGACAGGGACATGAACACTGAAGCTTTCTTT

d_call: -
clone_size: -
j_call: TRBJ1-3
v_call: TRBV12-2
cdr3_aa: CASRLGRREIGNTIYF
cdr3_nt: TGTGCAAGTCGCTTAGGTCGCAGGGAAATCGGAAACACCATATATTTT

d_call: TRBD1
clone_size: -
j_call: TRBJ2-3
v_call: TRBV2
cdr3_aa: CASSPDRGTDTQYF
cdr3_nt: TGTGCCAGCAGCCCGGACAGGGGCACAGATACGCAGTATTTT

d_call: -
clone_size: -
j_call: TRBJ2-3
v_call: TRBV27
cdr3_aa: CASSQATSTVTQYF
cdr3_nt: TGTGCCAGCAGTCAAGCCACTAGCACTGTTACGCAGTATTTT

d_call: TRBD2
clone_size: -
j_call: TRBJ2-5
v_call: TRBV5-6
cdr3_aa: CASSELAGVLGETQYF
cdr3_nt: TGTGCCAGCAGCGAACTAGCGGGGGTCCTTGGAGAGACCCAGTACTTC

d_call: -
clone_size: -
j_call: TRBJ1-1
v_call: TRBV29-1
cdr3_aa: CSVARSRDTEAFF
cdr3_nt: TGCAGCGTTGCACGGTCCCGGGACACTGAAGCTTTCTTT

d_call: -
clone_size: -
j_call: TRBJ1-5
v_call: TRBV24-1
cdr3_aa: CATSARESAGGNQPQHF
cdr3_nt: TGTGCCACCAGTGCCAGGGAATCAGCGGGGGGCAATCAGCCCCAGCATTTT

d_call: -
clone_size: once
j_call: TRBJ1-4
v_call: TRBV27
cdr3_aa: CASSFGGSNEKLFF
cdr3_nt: TGTGCCAGCAGTTTTGGGGGGTCTAATGAAAAACTGTTTTTT

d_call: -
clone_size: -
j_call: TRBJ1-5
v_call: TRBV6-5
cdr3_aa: CASSSPGQGNQPQHF
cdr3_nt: TGTGCCAGCAGTTCTCCTGGGCAGGGCAATCAGCCCCAGCATTTT

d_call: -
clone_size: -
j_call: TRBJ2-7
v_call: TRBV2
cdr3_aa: CASSGRQGSFYEQYF
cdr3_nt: TGTGCCAGCAGTGGGCGGCAGGGTTCTTTCTACGAGCAGTACTTC